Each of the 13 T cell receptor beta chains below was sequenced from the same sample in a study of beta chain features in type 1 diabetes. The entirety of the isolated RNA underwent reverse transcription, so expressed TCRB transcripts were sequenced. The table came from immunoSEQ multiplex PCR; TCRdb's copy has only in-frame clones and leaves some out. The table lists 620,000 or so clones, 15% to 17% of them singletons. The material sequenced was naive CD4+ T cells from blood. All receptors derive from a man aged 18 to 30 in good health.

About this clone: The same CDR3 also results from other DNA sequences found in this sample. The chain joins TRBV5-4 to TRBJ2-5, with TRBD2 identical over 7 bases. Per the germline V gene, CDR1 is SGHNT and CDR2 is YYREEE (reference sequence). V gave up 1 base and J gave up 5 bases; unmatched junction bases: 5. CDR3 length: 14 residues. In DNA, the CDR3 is TGTGCCAGCAGCTTGCGCGGGGGACGGGAGACCCAGTACTTC. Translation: CASSLRGGRETQYF.

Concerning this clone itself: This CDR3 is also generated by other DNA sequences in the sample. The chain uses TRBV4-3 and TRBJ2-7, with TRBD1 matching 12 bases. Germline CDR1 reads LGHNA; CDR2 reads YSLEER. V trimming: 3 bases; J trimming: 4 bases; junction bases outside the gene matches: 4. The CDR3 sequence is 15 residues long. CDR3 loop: CASSQAGQGAYEQYF. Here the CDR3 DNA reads TGCGCCAGCAGCCAGGCGGGACAGGGGGCTTACGAGCAGTACTTC.

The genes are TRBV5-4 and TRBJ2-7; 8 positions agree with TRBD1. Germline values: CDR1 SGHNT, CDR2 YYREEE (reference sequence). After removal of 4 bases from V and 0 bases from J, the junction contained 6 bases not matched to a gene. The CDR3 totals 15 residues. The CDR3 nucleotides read TGTGCCAGCAGCCCTACCGGGACAGGCTCCTACGAGCAGTACTTC. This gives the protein CASSPTGTGSYEQYF.

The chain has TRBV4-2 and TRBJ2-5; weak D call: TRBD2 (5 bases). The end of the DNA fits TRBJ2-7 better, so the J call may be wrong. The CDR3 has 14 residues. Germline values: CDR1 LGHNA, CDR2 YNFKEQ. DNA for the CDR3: TGTGCCAGCAGCCAAGATTTGAGGGACTACGAGCAGTACTTC. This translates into CASSQDLRDYEQYF.

The CDR3 protein is CASSRGQVRSIRTEAFF. DNA of the CDR3: TGTGCCAGCAGCCGAGGACAGGTAAGGAGCATAAGGACTGAAGCTTTCTTT. The V gene is TRBV7-6, the J gene TRBJ1-1; 7 bases are shared with TRBD1. V lost 5 bases and J lost 5; bases outside the gene matches: 17. The germline V gene encodes CDR1 SGHVS and CDR2 FNYEAQ. The CDR3 loop spans 17 amino acids. The complete variable domain, with remaining parts taken from reference TRBV7-6 and TRBJ1-1, reads GAGVSQSPRYKVTKRGQDVALRCDPISGHVSLYWYRQALGQGPEFLTYFNYEAQQDKSGLPNDRFSAERPEGSISTLTIQRTEQRDSAMYRCASSRGQVRSIRTEAFFGQGTRLTVV.

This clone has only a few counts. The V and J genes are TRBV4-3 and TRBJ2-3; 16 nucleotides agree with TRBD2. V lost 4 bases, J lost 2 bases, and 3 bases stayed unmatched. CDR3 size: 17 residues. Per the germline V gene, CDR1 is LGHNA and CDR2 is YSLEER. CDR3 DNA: TGCGCCAGCAGCCTCGGGACTAGCGGGGGGGCCACAGATACGCAGTATTTT. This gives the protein CASSLGTSGGATDTQYF.

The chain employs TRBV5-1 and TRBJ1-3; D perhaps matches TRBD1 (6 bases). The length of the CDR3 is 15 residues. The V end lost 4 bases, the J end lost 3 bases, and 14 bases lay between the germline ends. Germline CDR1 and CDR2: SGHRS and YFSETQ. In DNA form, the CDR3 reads TGCGCCAGCAGCCCGCTCGGGGGCGGTGGAAACACCATATATTTT. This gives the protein CASSPLGGGGNTIYF.

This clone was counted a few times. The CDR3 coding sequence is TGTGCCAGCTACTCTCGACAGGCAAACACCGGGGAGCTGTTTTTT. This encodes CASYSRQANTGELFF. The V gene is TRBV18, the J gene TRBJ2-2, with D possibly being TRBD1 (6 bases). The germline gives CDR1 KGHSH, CDR2 LQKENI. The CDR3 is 15 residues long. V lost 7 bases, J lost 2 bases, and 14 bases lay in between.

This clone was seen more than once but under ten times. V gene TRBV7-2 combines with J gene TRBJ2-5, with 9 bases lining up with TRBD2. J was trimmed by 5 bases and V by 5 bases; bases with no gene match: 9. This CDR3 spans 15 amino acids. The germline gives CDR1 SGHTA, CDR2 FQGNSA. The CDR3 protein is CASSLRQAGGETQYF. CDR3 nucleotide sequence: TGTGCCAGCAGCCTTCGACAGGCGGGAGGGGAGACCCAGTACTTC. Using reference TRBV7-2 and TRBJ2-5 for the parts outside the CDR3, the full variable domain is GAGVSQSPSNKVTEKGKDVELRCDPISGHTALYWYRQSLGQGLEFLIYFQGNSAPDKSGLPSDRFSAERTGGSVSTLTIQRTQQEDSAVYLCASSLRQAGGETQYFGPGTRLLVL.

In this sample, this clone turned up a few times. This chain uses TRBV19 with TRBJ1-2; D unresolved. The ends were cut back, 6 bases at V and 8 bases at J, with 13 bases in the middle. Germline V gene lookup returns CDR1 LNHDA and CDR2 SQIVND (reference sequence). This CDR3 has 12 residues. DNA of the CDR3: TGTGCCAGTAGGGAAGTCCGGCAGGGCTACACCTTC. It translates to CASREVRQGYTF.

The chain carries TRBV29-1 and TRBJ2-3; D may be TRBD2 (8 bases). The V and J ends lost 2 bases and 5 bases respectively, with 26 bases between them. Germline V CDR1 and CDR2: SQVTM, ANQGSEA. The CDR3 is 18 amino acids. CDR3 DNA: TGCAGCGTTGAAAGGGGGACAGTGCCGGGACTAGGGTTAGATACGCAGTATTTT. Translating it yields CSVERGTVPGLGLDTQYF.

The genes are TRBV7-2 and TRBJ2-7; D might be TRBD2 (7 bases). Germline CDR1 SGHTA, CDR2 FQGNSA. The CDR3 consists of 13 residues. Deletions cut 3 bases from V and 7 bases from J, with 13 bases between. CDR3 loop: CASSFGGPGEQYF. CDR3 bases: TGTGCCAGCAGCTTCGGGGGGCCAGGAGAGCAGTACTTC.

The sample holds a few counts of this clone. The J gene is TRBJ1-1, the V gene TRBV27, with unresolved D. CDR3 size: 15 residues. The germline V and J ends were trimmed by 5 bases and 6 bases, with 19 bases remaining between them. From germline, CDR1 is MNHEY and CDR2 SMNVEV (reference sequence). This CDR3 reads CASSPRTSSAAEAFF. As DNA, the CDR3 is TGTGCCAGCAGTCCACGGACGTCCTCGGCGGCTGAAGCTTTCTTT.